The 7 T cell receptor beta chains below all came from one sample that was sequenced in a study of T-cell reconstitution after alpha-beta-depleted transplantation in children. Researchers prepared the TCRbeta library using unique molecular identifiers, the study reports. In TCRdb, the PCR reads were re-called with MiXCR into one record per CDR3 protein. The table records approximately 500,000 distinct CDR3 sequences, roughly 27% of them present only once. Material: PBMCs, obtained before TCRalphabeta/CD19-depleted stem cell transplant. These receptors came from a boy under two years old with Wiskott-Aldrich syndrome, due to receive a stem cell transplant.

This clonotype came up many times. The rearrangement links TRBV15 to TRBJ2-1; the D gene is possibly TRBD2 (5 bases). Deletions cut 1 base from V and 2 bases from J, with 12 bases between. This CDR3 has 16 amino acids. Germline values: CDR1 LNHNV, CDR2 YYDKDF (reference sequence). CDR3 loop: CATSRGGVTTYNEQFF. CDR3 DNA sequence: TGTGCCACCAGCAGAGGGGGAGTGACGACCTACAATGAGCAGTTCTTC.

The genes are TRBV7-9 and TRBJ2-3, with 11 positions matching TRBD2. With V trimmed by 7 bases and J by 1 base, 7 bases remained unmatched. Germline assignment: CDR1 SEHNR and CDR2 FQNEAQ (reference sequence). The CDR3 extends over 16 amino acids. The CDR3 nucleotides are TGTGCCAGCACCCCCACGACTAGCGGGGGCACAGATACGCAGTATTTT. The encoded protein is CASTPTTSGGTDTQYF.

This clonotype has a single count. J is TRBJ1-2 and V is TRBV5-1; D may be TRBD1 (6 bases). CDR1 is SGHRS and CDR2 is YFSETQ in the germline V gene. V shed 0 bases and J shed 4 bases, with 10 bases lying between them. This CDR3 comprises 14 residues. CDR3 sequence (DNA): TGCGCCAGCAGCTTGGTCGCAGGGGTCTATGGCTACACCTTC. Translated: CASSLVAGVYGYTF.

Only a few counts were recorded for this clonotype. The chain recombines TRBV6-1 with TRBJ2-7; 11 positions agree with TRBD2. The CDR3 is 13 residues long. Germline loops: CDR1 MNHNS, CDR2 SASEGT. V lost 6 bases, J lost 5 bases, and 3 bases stayed unmatched. In nucleotides, the CDR3 is TGTGCCAGCAGAATGGGACTAGCGGACGAGCAGTACTTC. It encodes CASRMGLADEQYF.

This rearrangement joins TRBV20-1 to TRBJ2-1; D is perhaps TRBD1 (6 bases). This CDR3 spans 14 amino acids. V was shortened by 1 base and J by 7 bases, with 14 bases between the two germline ends. Germline V gene data show CDR1 as DFQATT and CDR2 as SNEGSKA (reference sequence). CDR3 in DNA: TGCAGTGCTAGAGGGGGCAGGGGCAGGAATGAGCAGTTCTTC. It is translated as CSARGGRGRNEQFF.

This clonotype has a handful of counts. This chain links TRBV10-3 with TRBJ1-2; no definite D call. The CDR3 is 12 amino acids. Germline V gene sequence: CDR1 ENHRY, CDR2 SYGVKD. The V end lost 4 bases, the J end lost 5 bases, and 8 bases lay between the germline ends. The DNA for the CDR3 is TGTGCCATCAGTGGCCACGGATATGGCTACACCTTC. This encodes CAISGHGYGYTF.

The chain combines TRBV12-3 or TRBV12-4 with TRBJ2-3; unclear D gene. This CDR3 spans 15 amino acids. The V gene lost 5 bases and the J gene lost 0 bases, with 12 bases spanning the gap. CDR3 in amino acids: CASSTSSPSTDTQYF. The DNA for the CDR3 is TGTGCCAGCAGTACCAGCAGCCCTAGCACAGATACGCAGTATTTT.